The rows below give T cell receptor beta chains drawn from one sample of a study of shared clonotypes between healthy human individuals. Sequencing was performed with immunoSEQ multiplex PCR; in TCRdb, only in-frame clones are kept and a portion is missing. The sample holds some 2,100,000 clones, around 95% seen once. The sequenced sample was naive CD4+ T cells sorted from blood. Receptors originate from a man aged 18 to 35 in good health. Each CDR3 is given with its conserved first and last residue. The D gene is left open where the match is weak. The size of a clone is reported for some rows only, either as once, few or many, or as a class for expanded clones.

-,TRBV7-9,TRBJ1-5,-,TGTGCCAGCAGCCAACCATCCCGGGATCAGCCCCAGCATTTT,CASSQPSRDQPQHF
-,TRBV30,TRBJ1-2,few,TGTGCTATCAGCCGGTGGTATGGCTACACCTTC,CAISRWYGYTF
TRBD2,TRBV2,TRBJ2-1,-,TGTGCCAGCAGTGTTGAGCGGGAGAATGAGCAGTTCTTC,CASSVERENEQFF
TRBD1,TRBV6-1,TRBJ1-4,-,TGTGCCAGCAGTGGTTCCTTGACAGGGTGGAGTGAAAAACTGTTTTTT,CASSGSLTGWSEKLFF
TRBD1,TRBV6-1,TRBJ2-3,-,TGTGCCAGCAATCTAGGACAGGGGAACACAGATACGCAGTATTTT,CASNLGQGNTDTQYF
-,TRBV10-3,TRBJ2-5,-,TGTGCCATCAGGGGGGCTGAAGAGACCCAGTACTTC,CAIRGAEETQYF
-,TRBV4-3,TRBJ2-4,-,TGCGCCAGCAGCCAAGACACCCTTGGAGCCAAAAACATTCAGTACTTC,CASSQDTLGAKNIQYF
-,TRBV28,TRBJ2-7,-,TGTGCCAGCAGTTCCCACACAACTTCGGACCTCGCGCGTCAGTACTTC,CASSSHTTSDLARQYF
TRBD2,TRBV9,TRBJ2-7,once,TGTGCCAGCAGCGTAGGGGGGACTAGCATCCACGAGCAGTACTTC,CASSVGGTSIHEQYF
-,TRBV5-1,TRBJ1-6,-,TGCGCCAGCAGCTTAGGGGACCCAGGCTCACCCCTCCACTTT,CASSLGDPGSPLHF
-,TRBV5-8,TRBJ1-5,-,TGTGCCAGCAGCCGCTCCTTTGATCAGCCCCAGCATTTT,CASSRSFDQPQHF
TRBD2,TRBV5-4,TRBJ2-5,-,TGTGCCAGCAGTGTGGGACTAGCGGGACAAGAGACCCAGTACTTC,CASSVGLAGQETQYF
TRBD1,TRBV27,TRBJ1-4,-,TGTGCCAGCAGCACAGGGGCCGCAAATGAAAAACTGTTTTTT,CASSTGAANEKLFF
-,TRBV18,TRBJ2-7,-,TGTGCCAGCTCACGAACAGGGAACTCCTACGAGCAGTACTTC,CASSRTGNSYEQYF
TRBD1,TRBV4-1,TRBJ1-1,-,TGCGCCAGCAGCCAAGCAGACAGGGATGTGGCAGGAGCTTTCTTT,CASSQADRDVAGAFF
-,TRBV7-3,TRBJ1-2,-,TGTGCCAGCAGCTTAGAGGGGTCAGGGGGCTACACCTTC,CASSLEGSGGYTF
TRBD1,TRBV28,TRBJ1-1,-,TGTGCCAGCAGTTTATTTAAGGGGACAGGGGTAATGGTGAACACTGAAGCTTTCTTT,CASSLFKGTGVMVNTEAFF
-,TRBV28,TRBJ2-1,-,TGTGCCAGCAGTCCCCCGGACAAGCCCGCGCGACGGCAGTTCTTC,CASSPPDKPARRQFF
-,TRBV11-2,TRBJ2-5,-,TGTGCCAGCAGACGCCCGGGACGGTTACAAGAGACCCAGTACTTC,CASRRPGRLQETQYF
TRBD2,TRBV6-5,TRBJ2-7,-,TGTGCCAGCAGACGGACTAGCGGGAGGATCGAGCAGTACTTC,CASRRTSGRIEQYF
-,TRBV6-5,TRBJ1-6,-,TGTGCCAGCAGCTCCGACAGCTATGGGAATTCACCCCTCCACTTT,CASSSDSYGNSPLHF
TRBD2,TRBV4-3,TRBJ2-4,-,TGCGCCAGCAGCCAAGATAAAGGGACTAGCGGGAGTTCCAAAAACATTCAGTACTTC,CASSQDKGTSGSSKNIQYF
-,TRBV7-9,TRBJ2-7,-,TGTGCCAGCAGCCTTGACGGAGGGATCTACGAGCAGTACTTC,CASSLDGGIYEQYF
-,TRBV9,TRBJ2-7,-,TGTGCCAGCAGCGTAGGAGTTGGGGTAGTCGACGAGCAGTACTTC,CASSVGVGVVDEQYF
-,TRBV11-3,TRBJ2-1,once,TGTGCCAGCAGCTTGAGGCGCGCCCCAAGTGAGCAGTTCTTC,CASSLRRAPSEQFF
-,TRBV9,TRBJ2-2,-,TGTGCCAGCAGCGTAGGTGGGGTTGACGGGGAGCTGTTTTTT,CASSVGGVDGELFF
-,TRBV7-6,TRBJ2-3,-,TGTGCCAGCAGCCCCGGTACGAGGATAAGCACAGATACGCAGTATTTT,CASSPGTRISTDTQYF
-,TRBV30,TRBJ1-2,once,TGTGCATCCTCAGGGGCGCTGAACTATGGCTACACCTTC,CASSGALNYGYTF
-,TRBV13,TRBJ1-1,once,TGTGCCAGCAGCCCCCAGGCCCGGTGGGTCACTGAAGCTTTCTTT,CASSPQARWVTEAFF
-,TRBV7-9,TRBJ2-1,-,TGTGCCAGCAGCCTAGCTGGGAGCTCCTACAATGAGCAGTTCTTC,CASSLAGSSYNEQFF